The 3 T cell receptor beta chains reported below all come from one sample, sequenced in a study of prognosis after radiotherapy for stage I lung cancer. Researchers used two-round multiplex PCR to amplify TCR beta CDR3 starting from genomic DNA. Gene-specific primers for each TRBV and TRBJ gene drove first-round PCR. One entry per CDR3 protein results from TCRdb running MiXCR on the multiplex PCR reads. This sample has under 55,000 distinct CDR3 sequences, with 30% to 40% found just once. The material was PBMCs, obtained before or after stereotactic body radiation therapy (not recorded which). These receptors were collected from a donor over 45 with non-small cell lung cancer.

This clonotype came up many times. V is TRBV7-2 and J is TRBJ2-1; weak D call: TRBD2 (5 bases). The CDR3 totals 13 residues. Trimming took off 1 base at V and 8 bases at J, with 9 bases between the two ends. Germline CDR1 reads SGHTA; CDR2 reads FQGNSA. CDR3 in amino acids: CASSLELADEQFF. The CDR3 DNA sequence: TGTGCCAGCAGCTTAGAGCTAGCTGATGAGCAGTTCTTC.

In its sample, this clonotype was seen many times. The chain links TRBV20-1 to TRBJ2-7; 9 bases line up with TRBD1. Trimming removed 3 bases from V and 4 bases from J; junction bases left unmatched: 4. The CDR3 is made up of 13 amino acids. The germline CDR1 and CDR2 sequences are DFQATT and SNEGSKA (reference sequence). CDR3 sequence (DNA): TGCAGTGCTAGGGACAGGGGAAAATACGAGCAGTACTTC. Translated: CSARDRGKYEQYF.

This clonotype was recorded many times. The gene calls are TRBV18 and TRBJ1-1; D is ambiguous. Germline values: CDR1 KGHSH, CDR2 LQKENI. The ends were cut back, 3 bases at V and 1 base at J, with 9 bases in the middle. There are 14 residues in the CDR3. The CDR3 reads CASSPGPANTEAFF. DNA of the CDR3: TGTGCCAGCTCACCCGGGCCGGCGAACACTGAAGCTTTCTTT.